The rows below give T cell receptor beta chains drawn from one sample of a study of cytomegalovirus exposure and HLA in healthy donors. The protocol was immunoSEQ multiplex PCR, while the TCRdb copy is restricted to in-frame clones and leaves out a portion. Its clone listing holds tens of thousands of clones. The sequenced sample consisted of PBMCs. These receptor sequences come from a man aged 25 to 40 in good health and CMV-seropositive. CDR3s include the opening cysteine and the closing phenylalanine or tryptophan. The D gene is left open where the match is weak.

TRBJ2-5 TRBV6-6 16 TRBD2 CASSTLAGGAQETQYF TGTGCCAGCAGCACACTAGCGGGAGGAGCCCAAGAGACCCAGTACTTC
TRBJ2-5 TRBV30 15 NA CAWSFGKTVQETQYF TGTGCCTGGAGTTTTGGAAAGACAGTTCAAGAGACCCAGTACTTC
TRBJ2-5 TRBV5-6 14 TRBD2 CASSLPGGQETQYF TGTGCCAGCAGCTTGCCGGGAGGTCAAGAGACCCAGTACTTC
TRBJ2-3 TRBV30 17 TRBD2 CAWSVGRGGASTDTQYF TGTGCCTGGAGTGTTGGTCGCGGGGGGGCGTCCACAGATACGCAGTATTTT
TRBJ1-3 TRBV7-6 12 NA CASSERDNTIYF TGTGCCAGCAGTGAGCGGGACAACACCATATATTTT
TRBJ1-1 TRBV19 13 TRBD1 CASSRTGNTEAFF TGTGCCAGTAGTAGGACAGGGAACACTGAAGCTTTCTTT
TRBJ1-1 TRBV2 14 NA CASRSGSYGPEAFF TGTGCCAGCCGTTCAGGTTCCTATGGCCCTGAAGCTTTCTTT
TRBJ2-7 TRBV27 14 NA CASSFGDKPYEQYF TGTGCCAGCAGTTTTGGGGACAAACCCTACGAGCAGTACTTC
TRBJ1-1 TRBV5-1 13 NA CASSLVSNTEAFF TGCGCCAGCAGCTTGGTCTCCAACACTGAAGCTTTCTTT
TRBJ1-3 TRBV6-4 18 NA CASSDSNEGMTSGNTIYF TGTGCCAGCAGTGACTCGAACGAGGGAATGACTTCTGGAAACACCATATATTTT
TRBJ2-5 TRBV11-3 15 NA CASSLRPAERETQYF TGTGCCAGCAGCTTAAGGCCGGCGGAACGAGAGACCCAGTACTTC
TRBJ1-5 TRBV30 13 NA CAWTPSSNQPQHF TGTGCCTGGACCCCATCTAGCAATCAGCCCCAGCATTTT
TRBJ2-2 TRBV6-4 16 TRBD2 CASSDSSSGSTGELFF TGTGCCAGCAGTGACTCGTCTAGCGGGAGCACCGGGGAGCTGTTTTTT
TRBJ2-7 TRBV7-3 11 NA CAARTAYEQYF TGTGCCGCACGGACAGCCTACGAGCAGTACTTC
TRBJ2-1 TRBV27 17 TRBD1 CASSETGVESSDNEQFF TGTGCCAGCAGTGAGACAGGGGTGGAGAGTTCCGACAATGAGCAGTTCTTC
TRBJ2-5 TRBV7-6 13 NA CASSLGSGETQYF TGTGCCAGCAGCTTAGGGAGTGGAGAGACCCAGTACTTC
TRBJ1-6 TRBV5-3 15 TRBD1 CARSLTGGKNSPLHF TGTGCCAGAAGCCTGACAGGGGGCAAAAATTCACCCCTCCACTTT
TRBJ2-4 TRBV7-2 13 NA CASSSGAKNIQYF TGTGCCAGCAGCTCGGGAGCCAAAAACATTCAGTACTTC
TRBJ2-7 TRBV27 13 TRBD2 CASSGTSGREQYF TGTGCCAGCAGCGGGACTAGCGGGCGCGAGCAGTACTTC
TRBJ1-1 TRBV7-6 15 NA CASSLVAGLRAEAFF TGTGCCAGCAGCTTAGTTGCAGGCCTGAGGGCTGAAGCTTTCTTT
TRBJ2-7 TRBV18 14 NA CASAIGQGVEEQYF TGTGCCAGCGCAATAGGGCAGGGTGTTGAAGAGCAGTACTTC
TRBJ2-5 TRBV15 14 TRBD2 CATSRGTSRETQYF TGTGCCACCAGCAGAGGGACTAGCCGAGAGACCCAGTACTTC
TRBJ2-7 TRBV28 13 NA CASSDSSTYEQYF TGTGCCAGCAGCGACAGCAGTACCTACGAGCAGTACTTC
TRBJ1-2 TRBV5-1 16 TRBD1 CASSLGIGGYGYGYTF TGCGCCAGCAGCTTGGGAATAGGGGGCTACGGCTATGGCTACACCTTC
TRBJ1-1 TRBV30 13 TRBD1 CAWSNDRGTEAFF TGTGCCTGGAGCAATGACAGGGGGACTGAAGCTTTCTTT
TRBJ2-7 TRBV4-1 14 NA CASSQVVSTFEQYF TGCGCCAGCAGCCAAGTTGTCAGTACCTTCGAGCAGTACTTC
TRBJ1-5 TRBV19 17 NA CASSIDRGGLGNQPQHF TGTGCCAGTAGTATAGACAGGGGTGGTTTGGGCAATCAGCCCCAGCATTTT
TRBJ2-2 TRBV29-1 11 NA CSVRVNGELFF TGCAGCGTGAGGGTAAACGGGGAGCTGTTTTTT
TRBJ2-7 TRBV29-1 14 NA CSVEITGEPYEQYF TGCAGCGTTGAAATTACAGGCGAACCCTACGAGCAGTACTTC
TRBJ1-1 TRBV14 16 NA CASSQVEGTGYTEAFF TGTGCCAGCAGCCAAGTAGAAGGCACAGGGTACACTGAAGCTTTCTTT
TRBJ1-4 TRBV6-1 15 NA CASSEQQGQNEKLFF TGTGCCAGCAGCGAGCAACAGGGCCAAAATGAAAAACTGTTTTTT
TRBJ2-7 TRBV10-1 17 TRBD1 CASSESLPGQGVHEQYF TGCGCCAGCAGTGAGTCTCTCCCGGGACAGGGGGTCCACGAGCAGTACTTC
TRBJ2-7 TRBV6-1 13 TRBD1 CASRPGQGYEQYF TGTGCCAGCAGGCCGGGACAGGGCTACGAGCAGTACTTC
TRBJ1-1 TRBV10-3 13 NA CAISRERETEAFF TGTGCCATCAGTCGGGAGAGGGAAACTGAAGCTTTCTTT
TRBJ2-7 TRBV25-1 15 TRBD1 CASSEPGQGQYEQYF TGTGCCAGCAGTGAACCAGGACAGGGACAGTACGAGCAGTACTTC
TRBJ2-2 TRBV19 12 NA CATLRGTGELFF TGTGCCACTCTCCGAGGGACCGGGGAGCTGTTTTTT
TRBJ2-3 TRBV11-2 17 TRBD2 CASSVTSGSLLVDTQYF TGTGCCAGCAGCGTGACTAGCGGGAGCCTCCTCGTAGATACGCAGTATTTT
TRBJ2-3 TRBV7-9 12 NA CASSIPPDTQYF TGTGCCAGCAGTATTCCCCCAGATACGCAGTATTTT
TRBJ1-5 TRBV7-9 15 TRBD1 CASSSDRGRNQPQHF TGTGCCAGCAGCTCAGACAGGGGTCGCAATCAGCCCCAGCATTTT
TRBJ2-1 TRBV7-9 12 NA CASSPTGVSPFF TGTGCCAGCAGCCCCACGGGGGTATCTCCGTTCTTC
TRBJ2-5 TRBV18 12 NA CASSNREETQYF TGTGCCAGCTCAAACCGAGAGGAGACCCAGTACTTC
TRBJ2-7 TRBV7-9 15 TRBD2 CASSLVASGRYEQYF TGTGCCAGCAGCTTAGTCGCTAGCGGGAGGTACGAGCAGTACTTC
TRBJ1-4 TRBV28 14 TRBD1 CASSATGGDEKLFF TGTGCCAGCAGTGCAACAGGGGGGGATGAAAAACTGTTTTTT
TRBJ1-4 TRBV9 14 NA CASSVVPSNEKLFF TGTGCCAGCAGCGTAGTCCCTTCTAATGAAAAACTGTTTTTT
TRBJ1-1 TRBV4-1 13 NA CASSQDRGTEAFF TGCGCCAGCAGCCAAGATAGAGGGACTGAAGCTTTCTTT
TRBJ2-7 TRBV18 15 TRBD1 CASSPGTGGPYEQYF TGTGCCAGCTCACCGGGGACAGGGGGCCCCTACGAGCAGTACTTC
TRBJ2-7 TRBV9 15 TRBD1 CASSARTGAGYEQYF TGTGCCAGCAGCGCCCGGACAGGGGCAGGCTACGAGCAGTACTTC
TRBJ1-5 TRBV7-8 15 TRBD1 CASRQDRESNQPQHF TGTGCCAGCAGACAGGACAGGGAAAGCAATCAGCCCCAGCATTTT
TRBJ2-3 TRBV19 17 TRBD2 CASSSSGGASVRDTQYF TGTGCCAGTAGTTCTAGCGGGGGGGCCAGCGTACGGGATACGCAGTATTTT
TRBJ2-1 TRBV19 13 NA CASSMGLGDEQFF TGTGCCAGTAGTATGGGGTTAGGGGATGAGCAGTTCTTC
TRBJ1-3 TRBV30 15 NA CAWAGTTSSGNTIYF TGTGCCTGGGCCGGGACAACCAGCTCTGGAAACACCATATATTTT